These 2 T cell receptor beta chains came from one sample sequenced in a study of shared clonotypes between healthy human individuals. The data were produced by immunoSEQ multiplex PCR, yet TCRdb's version contains in-frame clones alone and is incomplete. The table has more than 550,000 clones, roughly 87% seen once. Sample: memory CD8+ T cells from PBMCs. Subset in this sample: CD45RO+ cells pooled with CCR7-negative TemRA cells. The receptors come from a young man in good health. Some clones in this sample may be carry-over from other donors' samples.

This sequence joins TRBV19 and TRBJ1-2; unclear D gene. This CDR3 spans 14 amino acids. The ends were cut back, 5 bases at V and 1 base at J, with 11 bases in the middle. Germline V gives CDR1 LNHDA, CDR2 SQIVND (reference sequence). The CDR3 sequence is CASSAPELNYGYTF. CDR3 DNA: TGTGCCAGTAGTGCCCCTGAACTTAACTATGGCTACACCTTC.

V and J are TRBV4-1 and TRBJ2-7; perhaps TRBD1 as D (5 bases). This CDR3 comprises 13 residues. CDR1 and CDR2 (germline): MGHRA, YSYEKL. V lost 4 bases, J lost 2 bases, and 9 bases lay in between. CDR3 nucleotide sequence: TGCGCCAGCAGCCTCAGGGAAACCTACGAGCAGTACTTC. It is translated as CASSLRETYEQYF.